This T cell receptor beta chain is drawn from a study of blood T cell repertoires in COVID-19. Study context: The United States, Italy and Spain were the sources of the acute and convalescent COVID-19 samples. In each case, the material was cDNA or gDNA derived from T cells, B-cell-depleted T cells, or PBMCs.

Authors' analysis steps: Estimates of nucleated cell counts were drawn from the amplification of reference gene primers. Assay: immunoSEQ multiplex PCR; the TCRdb copy retains only in-frame clones and omits some. V, J and clone size reflect that table, while D and trimming were determined from the DNA. The sample carries some 95,000 clones, around 93% recorded once. Trimming removed 3 bases at V and 11 bases at J, with 6 bases between. The CDR3 contains 9 residues. Germline V gene lookup returns CDR1 SGDLS and CDR2 YYNGEE. In its sample, this clone was seen once. The sample taken for sequencing was peripheral blood. This chain links TRBV9 with TRBJ2-7; D remains ambiguous. This receptor was identified in a human donor with active COVID-19. The donor label of this sample is uncertain. CDR3 in amino acids: CASSAPEYF. The DNA of the CDR3 is TGTGCCAGCAGCGCCCCGGAGTACTTC. Looking up the rest from reference TRBV9 and TRBJ2-7 gives the full variable domain: DSGVTQTPKHLITATGQRVTLRCSPRSGDLSVYWYQQSLDQGLQFLIQYYNGEERAKGNILERFSAQQFPDLHSELNLSSLELGDSALYFCASSAPEYFGPGTRLTVT.